One sample yielded the 14 T cell receptor beta chains listed below, sequenced in a study of T cell responses to AZD1222 COVID-19 vaccine. Clones were sequenced by immunoSEQ multiplex PCR, and TCRdb holds only the in-frame ones, with some missing. This table has under 150,000 clones, about 88% appearing once. The sample consisted of peripheral blood, taken on day 0 of AZD1222 vaccination. These receptors originate from an adult in good health.

This sequence joins TRBV3-1 (or the pseudogene TRBV3-2) and TRBJ1-1; no clear D. V shed 2 bases and J shed 1 base, with 5 bases lying between them. This CDR3 has 13 residues. Germline V CDR1 and CDR2: LGHDT, YNNKEL (reference sequence). The CDR3 coding sequence is TGTGCCAGCAGCCAACATACGAACACTGAAGCTTTCTTT. Protein sequence: CASSQHTNTEAFF.

This chain uses TRBV7-9 with TRBJ2-7; 7 bases fit TRBD1. The length of the CDR3 is 14 residues. V shed 2 bases and J 5 bases; nucleotides not matched to a gene: 6. The germline V gene has CDR1 SEHNR and CDR2 FQNEAQ (reference sequence). Written as DNA, the CDR3 is TGTGCCAGCAGCTTACCTAGGGGGCGGAACGAGCAGTACTTC. Amino acid sequence: CASSLPRGRNEQYF. The variable domain in full, completed from reference TRBV7-9 and TRBJ2-7, reads DTGVSQNPRHKITKRGQNVTFRCDPISEHNRLYWYRQTLGQGPEFLTYFQNEAQLEKSRLLSDRFSAERPKGSFSTLEIQRTEQGDSAMYLCASSLPRGRNEQYFGPGTRLTVT.

To note about this clone: Other DNA sequences of this sample code for an identical CDR3. This chain connects TRBV3-1 (or the pseudogene TRBV3-2) to TRBJ2-5, with D perhaps given as TRBD1 or TRBD2 (5 bases each). The germline gives CDR1 LGHDT, CDR2 YNNKEL (reference sequence). CDR3 length: 12 residues. V was pared by 3 bases and J by 4 bases, with 6 bases between. CDR3 region: CASSQRGETQYF. In DNA, the CDR3 is TGTGCCAGCAGCCAGAGGGGAGAGACCCAGTACTTC.

This clone is a singleton in its sample. The V and J genes are TRBV28 and TRBJ2-7; 9 nucleotides agree with TRBD2. Germline V gene sequence: CDR1 MDHEN, CDR2 SYDVKM. Trimming took 0 bases from V and 3 from J; bases not matched to a gene: 6. The CDR3 sequence is 16 residues long. The CDR3 bases are TGTGCCAGCAGTTTATGGGGGACTAGCAGTAACTACGAGCAGTACTTC. It encodes CASSLWGTSSNYEQYF.

This clone was recorded only once. The chain links TRBV3-1 (or the pseudogene TRBV3-2) to TRBJ1-2; no reliable D call. Trimming stripped 0 bases from V and 4 bases from J, with 12 bases between. This CDR3 comprises 15 residues. Germline V gives CDR1 LGHDT, CDR2 YNNKEL (reference sequence). CDR3 loop: CASSQDGTVTYGYTF. The CDR3 DNA follows: TGTGCCAGCAGCCAAGATGGAACAGTTACCTATGGCTACACCTTC.

The chain carries TRBV5-6 and TRBJ2-3; a weak D match, TRBD2 (6 bases). The length of the CDR3 is 15 residues. The V end was cut by 4 bases, the J end by 6 bases, with 18 bases between. Looked up from germline, CDR1 is SGHDT and CDR2 is YYEEEE. In nucleotides, the CDR3 is TGTGCCAGCAGCCCCCGAGGGCTAGCGCTCGATACGCAGTATTTT. This sequence encodes CASSPRGLALDTQYF.

This clone appeared a single time. The chain combines TRBV10-3 with TRBJ1-2; D gene unclear. The CDR3 extends over 14 amino acids. Trimming removed 6 bases from V and 6 bases from J, with 17 bases in between. Germline values: CDR1 ENHRY, CDR2 SYGVKD. The CDR3 DNA follows: TGTGCCATCAGGACCGGGTCCGGTGGAGATGGCTACACCTTC. It encodes CAIRTGSGGDGYTF.

This chain connects TRBV5-4 to TRBJ2-5; the match to TRBD1 covers 11 bases. The CDR3 loop spans 18 amino acids. Germline-derived CDR1 and CDR2 are SGHNT and YYREEE (reference sequence). The ends lost 0 bases at V and 4 bases at J; junction bases unmatched: 11. The CDR3 loop is CASSLAGRTGGGIETQYF. CDR3 bases: TGTGCCAGCAGCTTGGCGGGTAGGACAGGGGGCGGGATAGAGACCCAGTACTTC.

CDR3 coding DNA: TGTGCCAGCAGCCGGGACAGCCCAGAGACCCAGTACTTC. Residues: CASSRDSPETQYF. This rearrangement joins TRBV6-5 to TRBJ2-5; 7 bases fit TRBD1. The length of the CDR3 is 13 residues. The V and J ends lost 6 bases and 4 bases, in that order; junction bases with no gene match: 5. In germline, CDR1 is MNHEY, CDR2 SVGAGI.

The chain has TRBV6-1 and TRBJ1-2; D is unclear. This CDR3 has 12 amino acids. The germline gives CDR1 MNHNS, CDR2 SASEGT. The V end lost 3 bases, the J end lost 5 bases, and 7 bases lay between the germline ends. The CDR3 bases are TGTGCCAGCAGTGAGACGGGGTATGGCTACACCTTC. Translation gives CASSETGYGYTF.

The chain uses TRBV20-1 and TRBJ1-1, with D maybe TRBD1 (5 bases). The CDR3 totals 11 residues. Germline loops: CDR1 DFQATT, CDR2 SNEGSKA (reference sequence). Trimming removed 5 bases at V and 4 bases at J, with 8 bases between. This CDR3 reads CSASQGTEAFF. CDR3 nucleotide sequence: TGCAGTGCTTCCCAGGGCACTGAAGCTTTCTTT.

This chain links TRBV5-4 with TRBJ2-7; 10 nucleotides match TRBD2. In germline, CDR1 is SGHNT, CDR2 YYREEE (reference sequence). The CDR3 runs 16 residues. Germline trimming cut 0 bases from V and 4 bases from J; bases unmatched to any gene: 7. The CDR3 nucleotides are TGTGCCAGCAGCTTGGCCGCTAGCGGGAGTCGATACGAGCAGTACTTC. It yields the protein CASSLAASGSRYEQYF.

V usage is TRBV2 and J usage is TRBJ2-1; 11 nucleotides line up with TRBD2. The CDR3 has 16 amino acids. In germline, CDR1 is SNHLY, CDR2 FYNNEI. V shed 2 bases, J shed 4 bases, and the junction held 4 bases outside the gene matches. The CDR3: CASSEPGTSGYNEQFF. The CDR3 bases are TGTGCCAGCAGTGAACCGGGGACTAGCGGATACAATGAGCAGTTCTTC.

The CDR3: CASSLNRDNSPLHF. The DNA for the CDR3 is TGTGCCAGCAGCTTGAACAGGGACAATTCACCCCTCCACTTT. The rearrangement links TRBV5-8 to TRBJ1-6, with D possibly TRBD1 on 6 matching bases. CDR1 SGHTS and CDR2 YDEGEE come from the germline V gene. The CDR3 extends over 14 amino acids. Between the trimmed V and J ends, which lost 1 base and 7 bases, there was a span of 9 bases.